This TCR beta chain was retrieved from a study of shared clonotypes between healthy human individuals. The table came from immunoSEQ multiplex PCR; TCRdb's copy has only in-frame clones and leaves some out. Of about 2.5 million clones listed, about nine tenths are singletons. CDR1 and CDR2 (germline): SGHNT, YYREEE (reference sequence). The CDR3 covers 14 residues. The ends were cut back, 4 bases at V and 3 bases at J, with 13 bases in the middle. The J gene is TRBJ1-1, the V gene TRBV5-4; a possible D gene is TRBD1 (6 bases). The clonotype originates from a man younger than 35 in good health. Some clones in this sample may be carry-over from other donors' samples. Sequencing was done on a sample of naive CD4+ T cells from PBMCs. Stated subset: CD45RA+ positively selected. The CDR3 loop is CASSQTPGDTEAFF. DNA for the CDR3: TGTGCCAGCAGCCAAACCCCAGGGGACACTGAAGCTTTCTTT.